This T cell receptor beta chain stems from a study of cytomegalovirus exposure and HLA in healthy donors. Study findings and constraints: Some V segments (TRBV6-2 and TRBV6-3 among them) were excluded as indistinguishable. In a later analysis, a genetic analysis reported fewer productive-TCR N-insertions in an Asian-associated ancestry cluster than the cohort average. Usually a TCR sequence was rare, but some public TCRs were found in many donors. When presence/absence was analysed, sequencing depth was taken to be roughly uniform across donors.

CDR1 is SGDLS and CDR2 is YYNGEE in the germline V gene. The CDR3 consists of 15 residues. Unmatched junction bases numbered 3, after V lost 5 bases and J lost 1 base. Primers: 60 Vbeta forward and 13 Jbeta reverse. TCRdb's copy holds only in-frame clones and misses some; the assay was immunoSEQ multiplex PCR. The sample includes 95,000 to 150,000 clones, approximately 80% of them seen just once. About this clone: The antigen remains undetermined.

V and J are TRBV9 and TRBJ2-1; the match to TRBD1 covers 10 bases. The TCR sequence derives from a human donor in good health. The sequenced sample consisted of PBMCs. This CDR3 is CASSGQGGSYNEQFF. CDR3 bases: TGTGCCAGCAGTGGACAGGGGGGATCCTACAATGAGCAGTTCTTC.